Included here is one T cell receptor beta chain sequence, with context. This clonotype was counted at least ten times. Its antigen specificity is not known. The input lacks base qualities; no much larger clone sits a single base away. The data derive from a study of regulatory T cells in long-lasting Graves disease (dated by TCRdb to the early 2020s). In the study overall: Persistent Graves' disease was defined as antithyroid drug treatment for over 5 years with persistently positive TSH receptor autoantibodies. Persistent Graves' disease patients were compared with newly diagnosed Graves' disease patients by peripheral blood TCR sequencing and RNA sequencing. The study was registered as a clinical trial and conducted in China. A total of around 35 samples were covered by TCR sequencing, comprising roughly 13 persistent and some 20 newly diagnosed Graves' disease patients. Antithyroid drugs had been taken for approximately 10 years on average by persistent Graves' disease patients in the clinical cohort.

The library came from multiplex PCR. The sequencer was an Illumina HiSeq 4000. TCR beta libraries were built with iRepertoire HTBI primers and Arm-PCR amplification of CDR3 regions. Before sequencing, the PCR products went through gel purification. In the authors' own workflow: Across samples, around 62 TRBV and approximately 15 TRBJ segments were identified and used for gene usage analysis of CDR3 amino acid clonotypes. Filtered high-quality paired reads were merged into contigs using COPE and FqMerger. BLAST was used to align contigs to the IMGT TRBV, TRBD and TRBJ reference genes, and CDR3 was defined following IMGT. Any clonotype with a frequency above 0.1% was classified as a highly expanded clone. Shannon entropy was used to measure repertoire diversity, and the Gini coefficient was used to measure V-J evenness. A clonotype found in more than one individual was treated as public. The public sequencing data were trimmed at Q25 with fastp and processed into clonotypes with MiXCR by TCRdb, which kept only in-frame beta chains. CDR3 protein sequences are deduplicated, and each keeps its most common genes and DNA. TCRdb, not the original authors, processed these V and J calls. The sample data list around 400,000 distinct CDR3 sequences, and roughly a quarter of these were observed just once. The ten largest clones capture approximately 26% of the sample.

Study-wide findings and limitations: Preferential use of TRBV28, TRBJ1-2 and TRBJ2-5 was observed in persistent disease, whereas TRBV20-1 and TRBJ2-1 were favored in newly diagnosed disease. The small sample size was acknowledged by the authors as a limitation that may reduce accuracy. A larger number of public clonotypes was shared among persistent patients (around 3,000) than among newly diagnosed patients (approximately 1,000). Only peripheral blood was studied, because thyroid tissue, the primary lesion, was inaccessible. Sequencing and analysis were restricted to the TCR beta chain. Lower TCR Shannon entropy and fewer highly expanded clones were observed in persistent Graves' disease patients than in newly diagnosed patients, which suggested clonal expansion.

V is cut by 3 bases and J by 3 bases, and the space between the germline ends is 6 bases. Looking up the germline V gene (reference sequence) yields CDR1 SGHAT and CDR2 FQDESV. Taken from cysteine to phenylalanine, the CDR3 has 13 residues. Only CDR3 DNA remains: 39 bases, in frame from the first base. Sample time point, as interpreted from the label and publication: persistent/refractory GD, antithyroid drugs over 5 years with positive TRAb. RNA was extracted from PBMCs in TRIzol for both TCR sequencing and RNA sequencing. The diagnosis of Graves' disease was made according to American Thyroid Association guidelines. Recruitment of patients was carried out at an endocrinology department in Xi'an, China. Each patient gave approximately 8.8 milliliters of peripheral blood, collected in an EDTA anticoagulant tube. Ficoll Paque Plus density gradient separation was used to isolate PBMCs, and no further T cell sorting was performed. RNA quality was checked with an Agilent 2100 Bioanalyzer and agarose gel, and concentration with a NanoDrop 2000.

The chain couples TRBV11-1 to TRBJ1-5; a confident D gene designation cannot be given. Specimen: peripheral blood mononuclear cells (PBMCs), collected when the disease was refractory, from a patient treated with antithyroid drugs. This receptor was taken from a female donor with Graves disease. The nucleotides read TGTGCCAGCAGCTTCCAAGACAATCAGCCCCAGCATTTT. This translates into CASSFQDNQPQHF.